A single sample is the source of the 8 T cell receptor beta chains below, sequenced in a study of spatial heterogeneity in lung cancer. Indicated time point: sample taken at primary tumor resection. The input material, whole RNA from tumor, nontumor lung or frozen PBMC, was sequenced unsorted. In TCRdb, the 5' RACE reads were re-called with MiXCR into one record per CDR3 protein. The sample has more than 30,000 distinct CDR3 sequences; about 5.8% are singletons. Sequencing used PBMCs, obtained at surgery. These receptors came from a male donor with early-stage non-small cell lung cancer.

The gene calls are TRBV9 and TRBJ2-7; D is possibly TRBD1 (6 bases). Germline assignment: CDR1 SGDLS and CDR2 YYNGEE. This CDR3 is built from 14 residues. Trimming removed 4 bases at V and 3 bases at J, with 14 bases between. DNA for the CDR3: TGTGCCAGCAGCTCTGAAACAGGGAGCTACGAGCAGTACTTC. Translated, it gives CASSSETGSYEQYF.

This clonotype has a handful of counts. The CDR3 sequence is CASSSQAVRGYETQYF. CDR3 sequence (DNA): TGTGCCAGCAGCTCCCAGGCGGTCAGGGGCTACGAGACCCAGTACTTC. The genes are TRBV7-2 and TRBJ2-5, with a weak D call TRBD1 (6 bases). This CDR3 region has 16 residues. V shed 4 bases and J shed 5 bases, with 20 bases lying between them. Germline V gene sequence: CDR1 SGHTA, CDR2 FQGNSA.

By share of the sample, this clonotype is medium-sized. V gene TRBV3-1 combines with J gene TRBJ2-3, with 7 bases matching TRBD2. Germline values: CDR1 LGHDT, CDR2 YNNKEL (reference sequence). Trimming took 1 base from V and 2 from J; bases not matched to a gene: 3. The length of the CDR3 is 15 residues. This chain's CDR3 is CASSQASGYTDTQYF. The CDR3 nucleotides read TGTGCCAGCAGCCAAGCTAGCGGATACACAGATACGCAGTATTTT.

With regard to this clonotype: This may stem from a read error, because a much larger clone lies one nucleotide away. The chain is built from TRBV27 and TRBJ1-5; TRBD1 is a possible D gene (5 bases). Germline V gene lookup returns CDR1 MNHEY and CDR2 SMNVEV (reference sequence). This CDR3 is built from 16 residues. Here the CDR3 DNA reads TGTGCCAGCGGTTTCGTTTGGCAGGGTCGAGGGCAGCCCCAGCATTTT. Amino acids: CASGFVWQGRGQPQHF.

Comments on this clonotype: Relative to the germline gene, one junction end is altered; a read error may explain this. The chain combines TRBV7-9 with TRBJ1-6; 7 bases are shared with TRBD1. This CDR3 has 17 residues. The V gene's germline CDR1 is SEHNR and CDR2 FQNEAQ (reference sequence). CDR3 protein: CASSLGQQTSYNSPFHF. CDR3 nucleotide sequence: TGTGCCAGCAGCCTGGGACAGCAGACCTCCTATAATTCACCCTTCCACTTT.

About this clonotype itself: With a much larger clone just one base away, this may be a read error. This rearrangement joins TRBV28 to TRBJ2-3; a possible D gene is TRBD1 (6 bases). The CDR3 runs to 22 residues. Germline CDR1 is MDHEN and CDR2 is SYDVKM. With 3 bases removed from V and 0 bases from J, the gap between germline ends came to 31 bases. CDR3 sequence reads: CASSFPLSGFIGRGASTDTQYF. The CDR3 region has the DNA TGTGCCAGCAGTTTCCCCCTCTCGGGTTTTATTGGCAGGGGTGCTAGCACAGATACGCAGTATTTT.

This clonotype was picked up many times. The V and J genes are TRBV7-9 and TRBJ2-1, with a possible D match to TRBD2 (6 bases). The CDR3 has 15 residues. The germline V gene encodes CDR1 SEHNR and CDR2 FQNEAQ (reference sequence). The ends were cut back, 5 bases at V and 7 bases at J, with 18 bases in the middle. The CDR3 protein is CASSPPFRGGNEQFF. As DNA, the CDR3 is TGTGCCAGCAGCCCGCCTTTTAGGGGAGGAAATGAGCAGTTCTTC.

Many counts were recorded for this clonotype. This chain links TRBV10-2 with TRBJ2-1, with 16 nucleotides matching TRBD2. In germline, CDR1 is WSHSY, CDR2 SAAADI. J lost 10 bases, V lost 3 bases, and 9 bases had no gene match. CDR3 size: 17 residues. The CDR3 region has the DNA TGCGCCAGCAGTGATCCCGGGACTAGCGGGGGGGCTGGAGAGCAGTTCTTC. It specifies CASSDPGTSGGAGEQFF.